The T cell receptor (beta chain) under discussion was sequenced for a study of cytomegalovirus exposure and HLA in healthy donors. PCR used 60 Vbeta primers and 13 Jbeta primers. The table came from immunoSEQ multiplex PCR; TCRdb's copy has only in-frame clones and leaves some out. The sample carries 180,000 or so clones, about 9.4% recorded once. Trimming cost V 4 bases and J 1 base; bases outside gene matches: 3. CDR3 length: 15 amino acids. Germline CDR1 and CDR2: ENHRY and SYGVKD. Source material: PBMCs. The genes are TRBV10-3 and TRBJ2-3, with 9 nucleotides matching TRBD2. This sequence was found in a woman under 40 in good health and CMV-seropositive. The CDR3 spells CAISAVAGGTDTQYF. The CDR3 region has the DNA TGTGCCATCAGTGCAGTAGCGGGGGGCACAGATACGCAGTATTTT.